This T cell receptor (beta chain) was recorded in a study of T cells in Graves' hyperthyroidism and ophthalmopathy. Amplification of TCR beta CDR3 regions used RNA as the template. The HTBI primer set was used in a first-round RT-PCR of the TCR CDR3. TCRdb reprocessed the multiplex PCR reads with MiXCR, giving one entry per CDR3 protein. The repertoire holds 450,000 to 600,000 distinct CDR3 sequences, with less than 20% as singletons. Enrolled ophthalmopathy patients presented with a Clinical Activity Score of at least 3, a NOSPECS grade of at least 4, and disease duration under 3 months. This clonotype was detected many times. The V segment lost 6 bases and the J segment 4 bases; nucleotides outside the gene matches: 13. The CDR3 consists of 17 residues. Germline V lookup: CDR1 MNHEY, CDR2 SVGEGT.

The V and J genes are TRBV6-2 or TRBV6-3 and TRBJ2-3, with 10 bases identical to TRBD2. The receptor was isolated from a man in his forties with Graves' ophthalmopathy. The source material was blood. The CDR3 sequence is CASSPTPSGSSADTQYF. The CDR3, as DNA: TGTGCCAGCAGCCCAACCCCTAGCGGGAGTTCCGCAGATACGCAGTATTTT.